The clone carrying this TCR beta chain was detected only a few times. Antigen unknown. CDR1 and CDR2 (germline): SGHVS, FNYEAQ. Trimming left V 8 bases short and J 9 bases short, with 23 bases between. CDR3 length: 15 amino acids. TCRdb independently ran MiXCR on the reads; one entry per CDR3 protein. The sample contains 110,000 to 150,000 distinct CDR3 sequences, 25% to 35% of which appear only once. The data originate from a study of T cell repertoires in cytomegalovirus infection. Study details: Carrying CMV and the relevant HLA type showed in public TCR beta signatures.

Whole-study findings and limits: Public TCR beta family frequency separated CMV-and-HLA carriers, including in an independent cohort. HLA-C-restricted TCR beta clonotypes specific for CMV led the ex vivo response.

The source of this sequence is a human donor in good health (CMV status not recorded). Some clones in this sample may be carry-over from other donors' samples. The rearrangement uses TRBV7-6 and TRBJ2-1; possible D gene TRBD2, 7 bases. Sequencing was performed on CD8+ T cells from cultured PBMCs, taken from culture after CMV antigen stimulation. The CDR3 sequence: CASGAGGGPGFEQFF. CDR3 bases: TGTGCCAGCGGAGCGGGCGGGGGCCCGGGATTTGAGCAGTTCTTC.